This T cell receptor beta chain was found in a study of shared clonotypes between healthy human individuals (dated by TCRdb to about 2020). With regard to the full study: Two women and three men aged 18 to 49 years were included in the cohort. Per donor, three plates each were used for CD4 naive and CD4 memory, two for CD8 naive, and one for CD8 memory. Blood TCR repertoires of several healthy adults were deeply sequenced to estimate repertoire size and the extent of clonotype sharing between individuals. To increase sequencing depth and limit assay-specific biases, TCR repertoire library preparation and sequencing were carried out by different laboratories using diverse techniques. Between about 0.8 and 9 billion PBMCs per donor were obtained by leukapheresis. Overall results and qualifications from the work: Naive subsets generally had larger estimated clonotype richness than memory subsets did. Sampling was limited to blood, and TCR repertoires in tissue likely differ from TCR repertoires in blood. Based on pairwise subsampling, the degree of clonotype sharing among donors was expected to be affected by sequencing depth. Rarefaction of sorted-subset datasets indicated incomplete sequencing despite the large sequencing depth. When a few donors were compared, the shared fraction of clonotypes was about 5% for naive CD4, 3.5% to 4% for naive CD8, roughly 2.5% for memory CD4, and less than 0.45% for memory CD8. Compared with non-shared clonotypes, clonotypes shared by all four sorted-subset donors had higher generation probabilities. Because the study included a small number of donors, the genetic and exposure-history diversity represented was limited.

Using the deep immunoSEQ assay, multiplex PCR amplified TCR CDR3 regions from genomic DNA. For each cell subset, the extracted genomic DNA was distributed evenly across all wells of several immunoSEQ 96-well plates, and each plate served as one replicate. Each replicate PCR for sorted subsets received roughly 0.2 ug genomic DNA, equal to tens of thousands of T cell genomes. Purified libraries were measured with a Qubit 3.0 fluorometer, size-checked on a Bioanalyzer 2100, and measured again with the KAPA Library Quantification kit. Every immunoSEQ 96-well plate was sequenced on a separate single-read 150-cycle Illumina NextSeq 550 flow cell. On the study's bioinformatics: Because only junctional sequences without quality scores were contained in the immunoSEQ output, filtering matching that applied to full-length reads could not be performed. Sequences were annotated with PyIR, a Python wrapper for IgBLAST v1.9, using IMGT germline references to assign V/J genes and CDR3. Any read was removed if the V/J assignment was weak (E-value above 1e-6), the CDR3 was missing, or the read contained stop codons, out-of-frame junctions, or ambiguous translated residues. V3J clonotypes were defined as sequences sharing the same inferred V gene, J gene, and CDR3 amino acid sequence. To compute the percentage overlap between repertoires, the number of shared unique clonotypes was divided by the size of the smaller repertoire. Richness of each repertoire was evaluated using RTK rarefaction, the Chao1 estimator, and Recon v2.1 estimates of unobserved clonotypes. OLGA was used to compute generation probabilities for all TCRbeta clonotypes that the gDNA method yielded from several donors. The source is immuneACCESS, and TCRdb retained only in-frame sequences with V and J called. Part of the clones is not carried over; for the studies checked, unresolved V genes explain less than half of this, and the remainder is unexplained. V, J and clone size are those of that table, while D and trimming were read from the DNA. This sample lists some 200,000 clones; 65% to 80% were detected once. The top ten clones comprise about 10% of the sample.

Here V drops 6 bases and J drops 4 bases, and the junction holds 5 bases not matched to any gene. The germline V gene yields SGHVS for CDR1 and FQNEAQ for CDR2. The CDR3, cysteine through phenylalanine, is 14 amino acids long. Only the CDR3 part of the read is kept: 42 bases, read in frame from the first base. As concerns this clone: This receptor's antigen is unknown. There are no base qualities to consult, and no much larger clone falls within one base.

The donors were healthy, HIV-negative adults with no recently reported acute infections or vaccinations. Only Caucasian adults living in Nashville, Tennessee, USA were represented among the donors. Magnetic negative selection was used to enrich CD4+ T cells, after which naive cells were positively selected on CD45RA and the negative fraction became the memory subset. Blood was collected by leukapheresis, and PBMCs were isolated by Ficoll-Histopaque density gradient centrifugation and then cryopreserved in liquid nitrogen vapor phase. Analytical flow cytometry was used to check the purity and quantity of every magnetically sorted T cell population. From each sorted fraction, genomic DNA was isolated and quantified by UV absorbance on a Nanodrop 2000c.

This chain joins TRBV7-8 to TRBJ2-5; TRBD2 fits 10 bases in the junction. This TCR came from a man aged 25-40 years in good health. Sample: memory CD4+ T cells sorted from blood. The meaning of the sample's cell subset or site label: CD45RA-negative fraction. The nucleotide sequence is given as TGTGCCAGCAGGCCCCGGACTAGCGGAGAGACCCAGTACTTC. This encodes CASRPRTSGETQYF.